This T cell receptor (beta chain) was recorded in a study of blood T cells in healthy people across ages. V was clipped by 6 bases and J by 0 bases, with 7 bases between them. This CDR3 region has 12 residues. Per germline, CDR1 SGHRS and CDR2 YFSETQ. With a J-beta primer mix and a sample-barcoded 5' primer, a second PCR ran roughly 6 to 12 cycles. TCRdb used MiXCR to reprocess the 5' RACE reads, holding one entry per CDR3 protein. This table has 650,000 to 700,000 distinct CDR3 sequences, around 52% appearing once. Sequencing was done on a sample of blood. The chain has TRBV5-1 and TRBJ2-7; perhaps TRBD2 as D (6 bases). The source of this sequence is a woman at least 80 years old in good health. CDR3: CASTGSSYEQYF. The CDR3 DNA sequence: TGCGCCAGCACCGGGAGCTCCTACGAGCAGTACTTC.